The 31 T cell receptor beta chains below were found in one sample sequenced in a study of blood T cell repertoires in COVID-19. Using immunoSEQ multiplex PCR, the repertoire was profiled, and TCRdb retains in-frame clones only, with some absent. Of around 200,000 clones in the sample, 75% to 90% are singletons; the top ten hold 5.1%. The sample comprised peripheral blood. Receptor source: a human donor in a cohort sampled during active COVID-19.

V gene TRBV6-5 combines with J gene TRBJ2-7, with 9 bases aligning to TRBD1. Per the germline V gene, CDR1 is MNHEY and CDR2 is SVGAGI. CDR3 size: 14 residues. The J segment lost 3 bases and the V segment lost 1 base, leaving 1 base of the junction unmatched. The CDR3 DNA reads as TGTGCCAGCAGTTACTGGGACAGGGTCTACGAGCAGTACTTC. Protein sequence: CASSYWDRVYEQYF.

The CDR3 is CASRWTGGTEAFF. The CDR3 nucleotides read TGTGCCAGCAGGTGGACAGGGGGCACTGAAGCTTTCTTT. V and J are TRBV3-1 (or the pseudogene TRBV3-2) and TRBJ1-1, with TRBD1 identical over 10 bases. The ends lost 6 bases at V and 4 bases at J; junction bases unmatched: 2. Looked up from germline, CDR1 is LGHDT and CDR2 is YNNKEL (reference sequence). CDR3 length equals 13 residues.

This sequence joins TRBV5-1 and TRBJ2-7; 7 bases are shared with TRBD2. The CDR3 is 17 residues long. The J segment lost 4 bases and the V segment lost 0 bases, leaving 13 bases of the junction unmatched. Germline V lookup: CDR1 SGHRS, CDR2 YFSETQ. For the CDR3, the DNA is TGCGCCAGCAGCTTGGCCTCAGGGTCTAGCGGAGCGTACGAGCAGTACTTC. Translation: CASSLASGSSGAYEQYF.

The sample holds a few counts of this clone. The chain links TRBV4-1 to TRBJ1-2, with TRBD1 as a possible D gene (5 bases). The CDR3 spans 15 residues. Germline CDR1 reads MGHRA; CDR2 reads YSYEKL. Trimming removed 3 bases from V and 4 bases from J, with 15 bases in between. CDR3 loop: CASSHPAQGIYGYTF. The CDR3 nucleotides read TGCGCCAGCAGCCACCCCGCCCAGGGTATCTATGGCTACACCTTC.

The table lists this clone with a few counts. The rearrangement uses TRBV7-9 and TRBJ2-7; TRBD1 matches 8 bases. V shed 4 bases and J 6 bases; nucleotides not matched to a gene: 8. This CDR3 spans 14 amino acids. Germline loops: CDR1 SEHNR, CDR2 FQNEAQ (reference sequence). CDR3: CASSSLSRGPEQYF. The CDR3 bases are TGTGCCAGCAGCTCCCTGTCCAGGGGGCCCGAGCAGTACTTC.

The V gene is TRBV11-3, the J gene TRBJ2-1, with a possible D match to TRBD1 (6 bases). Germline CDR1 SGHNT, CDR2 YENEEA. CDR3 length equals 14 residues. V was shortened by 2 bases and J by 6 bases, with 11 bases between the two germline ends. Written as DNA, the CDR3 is TGTGCCAGCAGCTTAAACAGGGTAGGCAATGAGCAGTTCTTC. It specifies CASSLNRVGNEQFF.

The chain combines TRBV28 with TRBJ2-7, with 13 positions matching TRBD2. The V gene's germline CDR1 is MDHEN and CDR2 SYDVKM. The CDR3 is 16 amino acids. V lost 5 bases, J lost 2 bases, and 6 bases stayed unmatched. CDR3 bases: TGTGCCAGCAGTACCCAAGGACTAGCGGGAGCCTACGAGCAGTACTTC. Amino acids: CASSTQGLAGAYEQYF.

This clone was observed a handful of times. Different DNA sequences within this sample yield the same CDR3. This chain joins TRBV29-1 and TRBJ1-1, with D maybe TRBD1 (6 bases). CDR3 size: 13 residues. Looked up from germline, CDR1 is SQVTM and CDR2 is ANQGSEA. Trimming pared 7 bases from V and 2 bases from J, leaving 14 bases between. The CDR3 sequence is CSGSGHLNTEAFF. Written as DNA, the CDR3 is TGCAGCGGATCGGGACACTTAAACACTGAAGCTTTCTTT.

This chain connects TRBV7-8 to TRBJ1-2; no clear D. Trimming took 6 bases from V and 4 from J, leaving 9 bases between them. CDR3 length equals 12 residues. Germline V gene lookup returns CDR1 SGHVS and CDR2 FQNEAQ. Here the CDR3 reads CASSSHTYGYTF. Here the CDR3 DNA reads TGTGCCAGCAGTTCACATACCTATGGCTACACCTTC. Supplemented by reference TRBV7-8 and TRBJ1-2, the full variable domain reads GAGVSQSPRYKVAKRGQDVALRCDPISGHVSLFWYQQALGQGPEFLTYFQNEAQLDKSGLPSDRFFAERPEGSVSTLKIQRTQQEDSAVYLCASSSHTYGYTFGSGTRLTVV.

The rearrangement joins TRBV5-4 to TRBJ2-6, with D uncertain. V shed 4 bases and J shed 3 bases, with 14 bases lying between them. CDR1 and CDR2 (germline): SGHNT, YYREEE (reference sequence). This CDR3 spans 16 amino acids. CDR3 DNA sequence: TGTGCCAGCAGCCTCCTTTCGGTTGGTGGGGCCAACGTCCTGACTTTC. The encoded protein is CASSLLSVGGANVLTF. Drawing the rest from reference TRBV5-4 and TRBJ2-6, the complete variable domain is ETGVTQSPTHLIKTRGQQVTLRCSSQSGHNTVSWYQQALGQGPQFIFQYYREEENGRGNFPPRFSGLQFPNYSSELNVNALELDDSALYLCASSLLSVGGANVLTFGAGSRLTVL.

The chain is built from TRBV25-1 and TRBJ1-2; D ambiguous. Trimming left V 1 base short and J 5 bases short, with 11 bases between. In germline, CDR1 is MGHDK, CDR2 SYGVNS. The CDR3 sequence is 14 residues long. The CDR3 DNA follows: TGTGCCAGCAGTGAATCTGCGGAACGGTATGGCTACACCTTC. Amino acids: CASSESAERYGYTF.

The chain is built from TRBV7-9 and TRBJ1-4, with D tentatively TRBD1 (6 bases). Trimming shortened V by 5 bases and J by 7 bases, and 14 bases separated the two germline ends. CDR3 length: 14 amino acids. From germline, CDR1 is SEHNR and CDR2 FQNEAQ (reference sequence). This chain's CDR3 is CASSPWGQGEKLFF. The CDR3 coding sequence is TGTGCCAGCAGCCCGTGGGGGCAGGGTGAAAAACTGTTTTTT. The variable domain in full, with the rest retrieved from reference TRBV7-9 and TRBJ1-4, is DTGVSQNPRHKITKRGQNVTFRCDPISEHNRLYWYRQTLGQGPEFLTYFQNEAQLEKSRLLSDRFSAERPKGSFSTLEIQRTEQGDSAMYLCASSPWGQGEKLFFGSGTQLSVL.

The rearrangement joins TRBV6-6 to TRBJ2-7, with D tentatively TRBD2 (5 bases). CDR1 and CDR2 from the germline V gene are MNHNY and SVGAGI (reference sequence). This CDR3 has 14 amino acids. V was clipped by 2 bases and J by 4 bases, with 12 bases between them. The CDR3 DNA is TGTGCCAGCAGTTACGCCCCCGGGGTATACGAGCAGTACTTC. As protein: CASSYAPGVYEQYF.

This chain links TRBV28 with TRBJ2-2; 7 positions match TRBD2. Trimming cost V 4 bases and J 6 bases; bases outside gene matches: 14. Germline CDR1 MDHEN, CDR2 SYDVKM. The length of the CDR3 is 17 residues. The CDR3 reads CASSSPWVSGKAGELFF. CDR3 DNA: TGTGCCAGCAGTTCACCCTGGGTCAGCGGGAAAGCCGGGGAGCTGTTTTTT. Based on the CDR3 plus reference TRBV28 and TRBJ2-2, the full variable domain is DVKVTQSSRYLVKRTGEKVFLECVQDMDHENMFWYRQDPGLGLRLIYFSYDVKMKEKGDIPEGYSVSREKKERFSLILESASTNQTSMYLCASSSPWVSGKAGELFFGEGSRLTVL.

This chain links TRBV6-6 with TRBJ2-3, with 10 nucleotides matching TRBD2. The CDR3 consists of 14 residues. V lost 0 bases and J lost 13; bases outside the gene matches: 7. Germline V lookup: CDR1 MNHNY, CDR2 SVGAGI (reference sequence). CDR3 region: CASSYSVLAGEKYF. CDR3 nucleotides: TGTGCCAGCAGTTACTCCGTCCTAGCGGGAGAGAAGTATTTT.

The DNA of the CDR3 is TGTGCCAGCAGTTTAGCGGGGACGGTTGAAGCTTTCTTT. Translating gives CASSLAGTVEAFF. V usage is TRBV28 and J usage is TRBJ1-1; a weak D match, TRBD1 (5 bases). The germline gives CDR1 MDHEN, CDR2 SYDVKM. V was trimmed by 2 bases and J by 7 bases, leaving 11 bases between them. CDR3 size: 13 residues.

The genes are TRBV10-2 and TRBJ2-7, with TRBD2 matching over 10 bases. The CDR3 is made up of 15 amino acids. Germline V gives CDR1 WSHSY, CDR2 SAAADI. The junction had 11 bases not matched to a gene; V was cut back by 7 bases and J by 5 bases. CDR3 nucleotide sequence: TGCGCCAGCATGGGTAGGCCTAGCGGGAGCGACGAGCAGTACTTC. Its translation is CASMGRPSGSDEQYF.

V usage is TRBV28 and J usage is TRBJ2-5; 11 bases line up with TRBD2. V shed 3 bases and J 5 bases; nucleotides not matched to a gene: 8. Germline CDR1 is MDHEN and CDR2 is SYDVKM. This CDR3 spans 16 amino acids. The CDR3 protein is CASSLILAGVGETQYF. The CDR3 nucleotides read TGTGCCAGCAGTTTGATACTAGCGGGGGTAGGGGAGACCCAGTACTTC.

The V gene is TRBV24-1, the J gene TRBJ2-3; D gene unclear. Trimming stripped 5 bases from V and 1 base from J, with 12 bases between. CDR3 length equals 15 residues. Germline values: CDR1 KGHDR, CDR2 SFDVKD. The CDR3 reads CATSGDAERTDTQYF. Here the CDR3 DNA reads TGTGCCACCAGTGGAGACGCGGAACGCACAGATACGCAGTATTTT.

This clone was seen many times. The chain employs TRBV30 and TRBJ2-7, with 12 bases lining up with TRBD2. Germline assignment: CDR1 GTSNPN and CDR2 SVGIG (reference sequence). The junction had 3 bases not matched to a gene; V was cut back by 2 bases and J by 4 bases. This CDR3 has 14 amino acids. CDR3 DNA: TGTGCCTGGAGTCTAGCGGGAGGGTGGTACGAGCAGTACTTC. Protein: CAWSLAGGWYEQYF.

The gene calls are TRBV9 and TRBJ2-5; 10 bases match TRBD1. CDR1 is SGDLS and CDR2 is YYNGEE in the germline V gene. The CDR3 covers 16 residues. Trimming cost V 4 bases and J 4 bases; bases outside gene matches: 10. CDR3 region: CASSTRGQGRGETQYF. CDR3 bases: TGTGCCAGCAGCACAAGGGGACAGGGGAGAGGAGAGACCCAGTACTTC.

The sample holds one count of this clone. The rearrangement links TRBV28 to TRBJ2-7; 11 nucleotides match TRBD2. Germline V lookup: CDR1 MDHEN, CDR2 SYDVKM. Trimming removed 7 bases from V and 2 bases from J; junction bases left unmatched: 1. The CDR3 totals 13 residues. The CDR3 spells CASMTSGTYEQYF. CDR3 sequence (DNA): TGTGCCAGCATGACTAGCGGGACCTACGAGCAGTACTTC.

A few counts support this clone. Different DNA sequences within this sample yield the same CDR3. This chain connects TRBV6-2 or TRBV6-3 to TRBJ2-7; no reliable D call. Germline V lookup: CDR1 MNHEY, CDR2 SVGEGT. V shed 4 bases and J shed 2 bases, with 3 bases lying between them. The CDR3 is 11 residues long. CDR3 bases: TGTGCCAGCAGTTCTACCTACGAGCAGTACTTC. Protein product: CASSSTYEQYF.

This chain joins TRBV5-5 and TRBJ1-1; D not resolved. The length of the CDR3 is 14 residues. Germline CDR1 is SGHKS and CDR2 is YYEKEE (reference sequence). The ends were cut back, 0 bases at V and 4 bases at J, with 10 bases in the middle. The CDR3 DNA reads TGTGCCAGCAGCTTGGGTAGCACCTTCACTGAAGCTTTCTTT. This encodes CASSLGSTFTEAFF.

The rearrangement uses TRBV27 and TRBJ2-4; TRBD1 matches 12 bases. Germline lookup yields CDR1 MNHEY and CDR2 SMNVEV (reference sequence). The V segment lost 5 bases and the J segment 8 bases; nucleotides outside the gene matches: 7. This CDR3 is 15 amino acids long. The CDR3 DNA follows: TGTGCCAGCAGTGCACCCGGGACAGGGGGCCACATTCAGTACTTC. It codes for CASSAPGTGGHIQYF.

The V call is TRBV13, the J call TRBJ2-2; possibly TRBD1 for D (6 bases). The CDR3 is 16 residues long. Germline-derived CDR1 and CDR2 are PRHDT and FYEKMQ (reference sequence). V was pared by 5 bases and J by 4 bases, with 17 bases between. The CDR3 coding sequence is TGTGCCAGCAGCCGACAAAGGACAGACTCCACCGGGGAGCTGTTTTTT. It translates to CASSRQRTDSTGELFF. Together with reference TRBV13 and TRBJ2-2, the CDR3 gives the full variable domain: AAGVIQSPRHLIKEKRETATLKCYPIPRHDTVYWYQQGPGQDPQFLISFYEKMQSDKGSIPDRFSAQQFSDYHSELNMSSLELGDSALYFCASSRQRTDSTGELFFGEGSRLTVL.

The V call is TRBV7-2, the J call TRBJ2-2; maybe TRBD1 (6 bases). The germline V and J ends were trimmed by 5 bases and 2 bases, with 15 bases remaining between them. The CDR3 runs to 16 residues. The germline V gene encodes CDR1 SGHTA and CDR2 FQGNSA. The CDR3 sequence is CASSRRDNLNTGELFF. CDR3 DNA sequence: TGTGCCAGCAGCCGCCGGGACAACTTAAACACCGGGGAGCTGTTTTTT. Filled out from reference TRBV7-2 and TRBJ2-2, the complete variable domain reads GAGVSQSPSNKVTEKGKDVELRCDPISGHTALYWYRQSLGQGLEFLIYFQGNSAPDKSGLPSDRFSAERTGGSVSTLTIQRTQQEDSAVYLCASSRRDNLNTGELFFGEGSRLTVL.

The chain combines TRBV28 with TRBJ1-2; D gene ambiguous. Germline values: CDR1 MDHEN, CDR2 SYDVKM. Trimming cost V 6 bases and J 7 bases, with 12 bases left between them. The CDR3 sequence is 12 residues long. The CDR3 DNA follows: TGTGCCAGCAGGGGTGAACTAGTTGGCTACACCTTC. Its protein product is CASRGELVGYTF.

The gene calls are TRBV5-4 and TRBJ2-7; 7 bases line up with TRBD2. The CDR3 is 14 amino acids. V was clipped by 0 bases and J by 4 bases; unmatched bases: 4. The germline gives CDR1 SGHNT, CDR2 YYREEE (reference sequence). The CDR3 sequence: CASSLGGGFYEQYF. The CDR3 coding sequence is TGTGCCAGCAGCTTGGGGGGGGGATTTTACGAGCAGTACTTC.

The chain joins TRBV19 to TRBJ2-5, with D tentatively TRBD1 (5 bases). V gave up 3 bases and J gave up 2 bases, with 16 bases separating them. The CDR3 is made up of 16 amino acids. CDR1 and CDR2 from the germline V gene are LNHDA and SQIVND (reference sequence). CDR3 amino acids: CASSMRSGQGQETQYF. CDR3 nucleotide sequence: TGTGCCAGTAGTATGAGGTCGGGTCAGGGTCAAGAGACCCAGTACTTC.

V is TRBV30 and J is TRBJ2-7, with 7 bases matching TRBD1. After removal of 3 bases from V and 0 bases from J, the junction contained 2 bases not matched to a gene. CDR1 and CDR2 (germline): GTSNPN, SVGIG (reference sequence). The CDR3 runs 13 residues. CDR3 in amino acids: CAWRGTVSYEQYF. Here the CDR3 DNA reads TGTGCCTGGAGGGGGACAGTCTCCTACGAGCAGTACTTC.